A selection of T cell receptor beta chains follows, all from one sample in a study of graft-versus-host responses after intestinal transplantation. TCRdb's table, derived via immunoSEQ multiplex PCR, lists solely in-frame clones and lacks some. This table has around 90,000 clones, under 95% appearing once. Antigens of these TCRs are unknown. This material consisted of unstimulated CD8+ T cells sorted from spleen or lymph node cells, taken before transplant. The receptor set was obtained from a human donor who was the organ donor for an intestinal transplant. CDR3s include the opening cysteine and the closing phenylalanine or tryptophan. The D gene is left open where the match is weak. Only some rows state a clone size, as once, few, many or a class for expanded clones.

D | J | V | length | size | CDR3 | DNA
NA | TRBJ2-5 | TRBV10-1 | 15 | NA | CASSSGNTGRETQYF | TGCGCCAGCTCGTCGGGGAATACAGGGAGAGAGACCCAGTACTTC
NA | TRBJ1-2 | TRBV5-1 | 15 | NA | CASSLERGANYGYTF | TGCGCCAGCAGCTTGGAGCGTGGGGCCAACTATGGCTACACCTTC
TRBD2 | TRBJ2-1 | TRBV28 | 14 | NA | CASSLWRGNNEQFF | TGTGCCAGCAGTTTATGGCGGGGGAACAATGAGCAGTTCTTC
NA | TRBJ2-7 | TRBV12-2 | 16 | NA | CASRLASGTAAYEQYF | TGTGCAAGTCGCTTAGCCTCCGGGACAGCCGCCTACGAGCAGTACTTC
NA | TRBJ2-7 | TRBV5-1 | 14 | NA | CASSHDYLFYEQYF | TGCGCCAGCAGCCATGACTACCTTTTCTACGAGCAGTACTTC
NA | TRBJ2-7 | TRBV28 | 15 | NA | CASRRRVGPPYEQYF | TGTGCCAGCAGGAGGAGGGTTGGTCCGCCCTACGAGCAGTACTTC
NA | TRBJ2-1 | TRBV5-1 | 14 | NA | CASRAGTPYNEQFF | TGCGCCAGCAGAGCCGGGACTCCATACAATGAGCAGTTCTTC
NA | TRBJ1-3 | TRBV18 | 12 | NA | CASSPPEYRFPF | TGTGCCAGCTCACCACCGGAGTATCGGTTTCCATTT
TRBD1 | TRBJ2-7 | TRBV30 | 14 | once | CAWDPGQGAQEQYF | TGTGCCTGGGATCCGGGCCAGGGGGCACAGGAGCAGTACTTC
NA | TRBJ2-1 | TRBV10-3 | 12 | NA | CAISRVGNEQFF | TGTGCCATCAGCAGGGTAGGGAATGAGCAGTTCTTC
TRBD1 | TRBJ1-1 | TRBV7-9 | 13 | NA | CASSSTGGPEAFF | TGTGCCAGCAGCAGTACAGGGGGTCCTGAAGCTTTCTTT
NA | TRBJ2-2 | TRBV15 | 15 | NA | CATSRDLEGTGELFF | TGTGCCACCAGCAGAGATCTGGAGGGCACCGGGGAGCTGTTTTTT
NA | TRBJ1-3 | TRBV5-1 | 14 | NA | CASTISGGGNTIYF | TGCGCCAGCACCATTAGCGGAGGTGGAAACACCATATATTTT
NA | TRBJ2-3 | TRBV21-1 | 14 | NA | CASSKTASTDTQYF | TGTGCCAGCAGCAAGACAGCAAGCACAGATACGCAGTATTTT
NA | TRBJ1-5 | TRBV7-8 | 15 | NA | CASSRQGVGNQPQHF | TGTGCCAGCAGCCGGCAGGGTGTCGGCAATCAGCCCCAGCATTTT
TRBD2 | TRBJ2-1 | TRBV7-9 | 14 | NA | CASSSSGSKNEQFF | TGTGCCAGCAGCTCTAGCGGGAGCAAGAATGAGCAGTTCTTC
NA | TRBJ2-5 | TRBV6-1 | 16 | NA | CASSDGGYHVEETQYF | TGTGCCAGCAGTGATGGGGGCTACCACGTTGAAGAGACCCAGTACTTC
NA | TRBJ2-1 | TRBV7-9 | 17 | NA | CASSLDEVGLLDNEQFF | TGTGCCAGCAGCTTGGATGAGGTAGGCCTCTTAGACAATGAGCAGTTCTTC
NA | TRBJ1-5 | TRBV4-1 | 14 | few | CASSQDEGVQPQHF | TGCGCCAGCAGCCAAGATGAGGGGGTTCAGCCCCAGCATTTT
TRBD2 | TRBJ2-3 | TRBV19 | 19 | NA | CASSIQEWDGRGVTDTQYF | TGTGCCAGTAGTATACAAGAGTGGGACGGGAGGGGGGTCACAGATACGCAGTATTTT
TRBD1 | TRBJ1-1 | TRBV19 | 15 | NA | CASSTGVFMNTEAFF | TGTGCCAGTAGCACAGGGGTTTTCATGAACACTGAAGCTTTCTTT
TRBD1 | TRBJ1-2 | TRBV11-2 | 15 | NA | CASSLVGTGGGGYTF | TGTGCCAGCAGCTTAGTTGGGACAGGGGGCGGTGGCTACACCTTC
NA | TRBJ2-3 | TRBV4-1 | 15 | NA | CASSQYSGSTDTQYF | TGCGCCAGCAGCCAATATAGCGGAAGCACAGATACGCAGTATTTT
NA | TRBJ1-1 | TRBV13 | 13 | NA | CASRPGVLTEAFF | TGTGCCAGCAGACCAGGGGTGTTAACTGAAGCTTTCTTT
NA | TRBJ1-1 | TRBV28 | 11 | NA | CASSLLGDAFF | TGTGCCAGCAGTTTATTAGGGGATGCTTTCTTT
NA | TRBJ2-5 | TRBV28 | 13 | NA | CASTSSGQETQYF | TGTGCCAGCACCTCCTCGGGACAAGAGACCCAGTACTTC
NA | TRBJ2-7 | TRBV7-9 | 15 | NA | CASTSPGDSHYEQYF | TGTGCCAGCACCTCTCCCGGGGACTCCCACTACGAGCAGTACTTC
TRBD2 | TRBJ2-3 | TRBV13 | 15 | NA | CASSFERGSTDTQYF | TGTGCCAGCAGCTTTGAGCGGGGTAGCACAGATACGCAGTATTTT
TRBD2 | TRBJ2-7 | TRBV28 | 17 | NA | CASSSTILAGPSYEQYF | TGTGCCAGCAGTTCTACCATACTAGCGGGACCCTCCTACGAGCAGTACTTC
NA | TRBJ1-2 | TRBV29-1 | 10 | few | CSALAYGYTF | TGCAGCGCCTTGGCCTATGGCTACACCTTC
NA | TRBJ2-7 | TRBV2 | 16 | NA | CASSGSPDREVYEQYF | TGTGCCAGCAGTGGTAGCCCGGACAGAGAAGTCTACGAGCAGTACTTC
TRBD2 | TRBJ2-3 | TRBV12-5 | 20 | NA | CASGLVMGLAGAISTDTQYF | TGTGCTAGTGGTTTGGTAATGGGACTAGCGGGGGCGATCAGCACAGATACGCAGTATTTT
NA | TRBJ2-1 | TRBV11-2 | 12 | NA | CASSFVVNEQFF | TGTGCCAGCAGCTTCGTAGTAAATGAGCAGTTCTTC
NA | TRBJ1-2 | TRBV2 | 12 | NA | CASSDYSPGYTF | TGTGCCAGCAGTGATTATAGCCCTGGCTACACCTTC
TRBD1 | TRBJ1-1 | TRBV15 | 15 | NA | CATSRDRPRNTEAFF | TGTGCCACCAGCAGGGACAGGCCTCGGAACACTGAAGCTTTCTTT
NA | TRBJ2-1 | TRBV4-1 | 19 | NA | CASSQSSPYVGETYNEQFF | TGCGCCAGCAGCCAATCAAGCCCTTACGTGGGCGAGACCTACAATGAGCAGTTCTTC
NA | TRBJ1-2 | TRBV18 | 14 | NA | CASSPPWAGYGYTF | TGTGCCAGCTCACCACCGTGGGCGGGCTATGGCTACACCTTC
NA | TRBJ2-6 | TRBV30 | 17 | NA | CAWSVHTSFSGANVLTF | TGTGCCTGGAGTGTACATACATCCTTCTCTGGGGCCAACGTCCTGACTTTC
TRBD1 | TRBJ1-2 | TRBV29-1 | 13 | NA | CSIRDSQNYGYTF | TGCAGTATCCGGGACAGCCAAAACTATGGCTACACCTTC
NA | TRBJ2-5 | TRBV9 | 14 | NA | CASSVSGYQETQYF | TGTGCCAGCAGCGTATCAGGGTACCAAGAGACCCAGTACTTC
TRBD2 | TRBJ2-7 | TRBV4-1 | 17 | NA | CASSQVLSAGGDYEQYF | TGCGCCAGCAGCCAAGTGTTATCAGCGGGGGGGGATTACGAGCAGTACTTC
NA | TRBJ1-3 | TRBV10-3 | 14 | NA | CAISGMTGLDTIYF | TGTGCCATCAGTGGTATGACAGGACTTGACACCATATATTTT
NA | TRBJ1-1 | TRBV28 | 17 | NA | CASSLKVWPSGNTEAFF | TGTGCCAGCAGTTTAAAAGTTTGGCCAAGCGGTAACACTGAAGCTTTCTTT
NA | TRBJ2-3 | TRBV6-1 | 15 | NA | CASSEGGRGSDTQYF | TGTGCCAGCAGTGAAGGGGGCAGGGGCTCAGATACGCAGTATTTT